Listed here is a single T cell receptor (beta chain). This sample is part of a study of cytomegalovirus exposure and HLA in healthy donors. Germline V gives CDR1 SGHNT, CDR2 YYREEE (reference sequence). Trimming shortened V by 0 bases and J by 5 bases, and 10 bases separated the two germline ends. The CDR3 runs to 14 residues. The donors, nominally healthy at sampling, likely had unrecorded immune exposures. It was with 60 Vbeta and 13 Jbeta primers that the PCR ran. Sequenced by immunoSEQ multiplex PCR; TCRdb stores in-frame clones only, minus some. The specimen's table records almost 35,000 clones. Sequenced sample: PBMCs. The sequence was collected from a woman aged 35 to 49 in good health and CMV-seropositive. V gene TRBV5-4 combines with J gene TRBJ2-3; no definite D call. The CDR3 DNA sequence: TGTGCCAGCAGCTTGGCCGACTCAAGAGATACGCAGTATTTT. It translates to CASSLADSRDTQYF. Supplemented by reference TRBV5-4 and TRBJ2-3, the full variable domain reads ETGVTQSPTHLIKTRGQQVTLRCSSQSGHNTVSWYQQALGQGPQFIFQYYREEENGRGNFPPRFSGLQFPNYSSELNVNALELDDSALYLCASSLADSRDTQYFGPGTRLTVL.